This T cell receptor beta chain was sequenced for a study of early stage breast cancer tumors. Measured with immunoSEQ multiplex PCR; TCRdb has only the in-frame clones, and not every one. Of 20,000 to 25,000 clones detected, about 70% appear once; the ten largest clones hold 25% to 35%. This CDR3 is built from 12 residues. Trimming cost V 6 bases and J 6 bases, with 11 bases left between them. Germline CDR1 is MNHEY and CDR2 is SMNVEV (reference sequence). The chain is built from TRBV27 and TRBJ1-2; maybe TRBD1 (5 bases). Sequenced sample: blood. The TCR was taken from a person between 60 and 69 years old with breast cancer. CDR3 in amino acids: CASRAGLHGYTF. The CDR3 DNA is TGTGCCAGCAGGGCAGGGCTCCATGGCTACACCTTC.